A selection of T cell receptor beta chains follows, all from one sample in a study of T-cell reconstitution after alpha-beta-depleted transplantation in children. TCRdb used MiXCR to reprocess the PCR reads, holding one entry per CDR3 protein. The sample lists 330,000 or so distinct CDR3 sequences; 6% to 10% were seen once. The sequences come from peripheral blood, collected 360 days after TCRalphabeta/CD19-depleted stem cell transplant. The receptors originated from a female patient aged 2-10 years who had a stem cell transplant for Fanconi anemia, so the T cells may come from the graft donor. CDR3s include the opening cysteine and the closing phenylalanine or tryptophan. A D gene is named only where the DNA matches it firmly. Some rows mark clone size as missing; the rest say once, few, many or name a class of expanded clone.

.	.	TRBJ2-2	TRBV20-1	CSARGRDTGELFF	TGCAGTGCTAGGGGCAGGGACACCGGGGAGCTGTTTTTT
.	.	TRBJ1-4	TRBV25-1	CASSEVWDGATNEKLFF	TGTGCCAGCAGTGAAGTCTGGGACGGTGCAACTAATGAAAAACTGTTTTTT
many	.	TRBJ1-4	TRBV28	CASSPMTGRNEKLFF	TGTGCCAGCAGCCCTATGACAGGACGTAATGAAAAACTGTTTTTT
many	TRBD2	TRBJ2-1	TRBV28	CASSLIESSGYNEQFF	TGTGCCAGCAGTTTAATCGAGTCTAGCGGGTACAATGAGCAGTTCTTC
few	.	TRBJ2-5	TRBV11-2	CASSLVFSLRGETQYF	TGTGCCAGCAGCTTAGTCTTTTCCTTAAGGGGGGAGACCCAGTACTTC
.	TRBD1	TRBJ2-5	TRBV5-1	CASSLGDRSGETQYF	TGCGCCAGCAGCTTGGGGGACAGATCGGGGGAGACCCAGTACTTC
many	.	TRBJ2-5	TRBV5-1	CASSLIPAYQETQYF	TGCGCCAGCAGCTTAATCCCTGCGTACCAAGAGACCCAGTACTTC
.	TRBD1	TRBJ1-2	TRBV10-3	CATTPGTGHHLNYGYTF	TGTGCCACCACTCCCGGGACAGGACACCACTTAAACTATGGCTACACCTTC
.	TRBD1	TRBJ2-4	TRBV7-2	CASSATGGAYIQYF	TGTGCCAGCAGCGCTACAGGGGGAGCGTACATTCAGTACTTC
many	TRBD2	TRBJ2-3	TRBV20-1	CSARPLAGFTDTQYF	TGCAGTGCTAGACCACTAGCGGGATTCACAGATACGCAGTATTTT
many	.	TRBJ1-6	TRBV12-3/TRBV12-4	CASGWGTANSPLHF	TGTGCCAGCGGGTGGGGAACGGCCAATTCACCCCTCCACTTT
many	TRBD1	TRBJ2-7	TRBV10-3	CAISVSTGVPNEQYF	TGTGCCATCAGTGTCTCGACAGGGGTCCCCAACGAGCAGTACTTC
.	TRBD1	TRBJ2-3	TRBV10-1	CASTLGRDRGYRRHTQYF	TGCGCCAGCACCCTAGGCCGGGACAGGGGGTACCGTAGGCATACGCAGTATTTT
few	TRBD2	TRBJ2-1	TRBV5-1	CASSSGGSGRLSYNEQFF	TGCGCCAGCAGCTCCGGCGGTAGCGGGAGGTTGTCCTACAATGAGCAGTTCTTC
few	.	TRBJ1-2	TRBV9	CASSPLSGEGYTF	TGTGCCAGCAGCCCCCTGTCCGGGGAAGGCTACACCTTC
many	.	TRBJ1-1	TRBV20-1	CSASEDMNTEAFF	TGCAGTGCTAGCGAGGATATGAACACTGAAGCTTTCTTT
many	.	TRBJ2-2	TRBV19	CASTDAGELFF	TGTGCCAGTACAGACGCCGGGGAGCTGTTTTTT
few	TRBD2	TRBJ2-7	TRBV5-1	CASSSGLAGALEQYF	TGCGCCAGCAGCTCGGGACTAGCGGGAGCACTCGAGCAGTACTTC
.	.	TRBJ2-3	TRBV4-1	CASSQGPPGTQYF	TGCGCCAGCAGCCAGGGGCCCCCCGGTACGCAGTATTTT
few	TRBD1	TRBJ2-2	TRBV7-9	CAGQDRGSGELFF	TGTGCCGGCCAGGACAGGGGCTCCGGGGAGCTGTTTTTT
many	.	TRBJ2-7	TRBV6-5	CASSYEVSYEQYF	TGTGCCAGCAGTTATGAAGTTTCCTACGAGCAGTACTTC
.	.	TRBJ2-5	TRBV4-2	CASSPDLFRETQYF	TGTGCCAGCAGCCCGGACCTCTTCCGTGAGACCCAGTACTTC
.	TRBD2	TRBJ2-1	TRBV7-1	CASSSGTSGGAYYNEQFF	TGTGCCAGCAGCTCAGGGACTAGCGGGGGGGCTTACTACAATGAGCAGTTCTTC
few	TRBD1	TRBJ1-4	TRBV2	CASLDRGPEKLFF	TGTGCCAGCTTAGACAGGGGGCCTGAAAAACTGTTTTTT
many	.	TRBJ2-4	TRBV5-1	CASKGSSESKNIQYF	TGCGCCAGCAAGGGCTCGAGCGAATCCAAAAACATTCAGTACTTC
.	.	TRBJ2-3	TRBV18	CASSPMIARTDTQYF	TGTGCCAGCTCCCCAATGATCGCGCGCACAGATACGCAGTATTTT
many	TRBD1	TRBJ2-3	TRBV11-3	CASSWGQGGTDTQYF	TGTGCCAGCAGCTGGGGACAGGGGGGAACAGATACGCAGTATTTT
.	.	TRBJ2-1	TRBV7-3	CASSQGGRIQYNEQFF	TGTGCCAGCAGCCAAGGTGGGCGTATACAATACAATGAGCAGTTCTTC